This T cell receptor beta chain was identified during a study of cytomegalovirus exposure and HLA in healthy donors (TCRdb year 2017). For the study in its entirety: An earlier analysis of several hundred of the donors reported more than 250 Gb of sequence data and some 120 million unique TCR beta sequences from about 200 million T cells. Both class I and class II loci were covered by HLA typing, at four-digit resolution. Among about 370 genotyped donors of the cohort, an average of approximately 220,000 unique TCR beta nucleotide sequences was sequenced per donor, of which about 18% were non-productive. An earlier analysis of nearly 600 of the donors applied high-throughput TCR beta sequencing to assess whether each TCR beta V gene segment acted as functional or pseudogenic. Donor age, sex, ethnicity and CMV serostatus were compiled alongside the repertoire data. Using immunosequencing, the study profiled T cell repertoires from 500 to 800 subjects and related those repertoires to cytomegalovirus serostatus. Every repertoire in the discovery cohort had been generated on one and the same sequencing platform. In addition to the first cohort of approximately 650 subjects, a separate validation cohort of 120 different subjects was used. In the later analysis, no new phenotypic data were used to find candidate immune exposures; instead, reliance was placed on TCR beta sequences and their occurrence across donors. An early release that covered roughly 600 HLA-typed donors contained approximately 300 gigabases of sequencing data and around 80 million unique TCR sequences. The study aimed to test whether cataloging public T cell receptors could reveal signatures of past pathogen exposure. The genetic ancestry cluster associated with self-reported Caucasian donors included 81% of the roughly 400 genotyped donors. In a later analysis, previously published TCR beta repertoires from hundreds of donors were re-analyzed and high-resolution HLA genotyping was added so that TCR occurrence patterns could be studied. In a later genetic analysis, genome-wide SNP genotypes for 398 of the 666 donors were used, and that subset was treated as a discovery cohort. The number of typed donors differed by locus: about 629-640 for A, B, C, DRB1 and DQB1; roughly 510 for DQA1; over 600 for DPA1; and roughly 470 for DPB1. Roughly 5 DR-DQ haplotypes were treated as single units for association and clustering because of strong linkage in the cohort. High-throughput TCR immunosequencing, statistical association of individual TCRs with disease status, and machine learning were combined to predict cytomegalovirus infection status. The research as a whole found: According to a later genetic analysis, donors in an Asian-associated ancestry cluster had fewer N-insertions in productive TCRs than the roughly 670-donor mean. Roughly uniform sequencing depth across donors was assumed in presence/absence analyses, although this assumption may not hold. A later analysis found that HLA-associated TCR beta chains were more clonally expanded and had lower generation probabilities than equally common non-associated chains. Some IMGT-functional V segments, including TRBV6-2 and TRBV6-3, could not be distinguished by the 87-base-pair reads and were therefore excluded. Most TCR sequences were seen in very few donors, while some public TCRs were found in many individuals. According to a later analysis, most CMV-associated TCR beta chains appeared to be HLA-restricted, and the HLA associations seemed to be driven largely by CMV exposure. A group of highly shared sequence variants was considered likely to be a technical artifact of the sequencing pipeline. For the cohort, immune exposure information was limited to CMV serostatus. Because HLA typing was unavailable for some donors at each locus, only the typed subset was used in association tests. Several of the top co-occurrence clusters appeared to be linked to parvovirus B19, influenza, CMV and Epstein-Barr virus, according to a later analysis. According to the authors, the approach could potentially be generalized to other disease states and immunological phenotypes. Three of the identified cytomegalovirus-associated TCR beta chains were confirmed in vitro to be specific for cytomegalovirus antigens. Strong co-occurrence of HLA alleles, especially DR and DQ, made assigning TCR associations to individual alleles difficult. An earlier analysis of approximately 500 of the donors showed that most TCR beta V segments appeared in productive rearrangements either about 87% or about 30% of the time, which broadly matched IMGT annotations. A later analysis found that TCR association rates varied across HLA loci, with DRB1 alleles showing the most associated TCRs and HLA-C alleles the fewest. In the study, around 150 TCR beta chains were listed as associated with cytomegalovirus. Correlated functional status among segregating V segments might be attributable to linkage disequilibrium, but an unknown experimental factor could not be ruled out. The classifier was reported to diagnose cytomegalovirus status with high specificity and sensitivity in both the original and validation cohorts. Only TCR beta chains were sequenced in this cohort, and the absence of alpha or paired-chain data limited detectable features. A further reported finding was that TCR beta sequences accurately predicted the HLA-A and HLA-B alleles for most subjects in the first cohort. A later genetic analysis associated a missense DCLRE1C variant with V-gene and J-gene trimming of TCR beta chains, and an independent cohort replicated the association. At a false discovery rate of 0.05, a later analysis linked around 15,000 TCR beta sequences to specific HLA alleles. About 17 rarely observed V segments, including chromosome 9 orphons, were excluded from the earlier analysis of several hundred of the donors because counts were too low.

In the case of this clone: Its antigen target is currently unknown. Per-base quality was not reported, and no clone a single base away is much larger than it.

V is cut back by 0 bases and J by 3 bases, with 2 bases in the junction unmatched. CDR1 is given as MNHEY and CDR2 as SVGAGI, both from the germline V gene. Reading from cysteine to phenylalanine, the CDR3 counts 15 amino acids. The DNA shown is the 45-base CDR3, in frame from base 1. The library came from the immunoSEQ multiplex PCR assay. The multiplex PCR relied on a mix of 60 forward primers for TCR Vbeta segments and 13 reverse primers for TCR Jbeta segments. The CDR3 region of rearranged TCR beta genes was amplified from genomic DNA with a multiplex PCR assay. Amplified TCR beta libraries were sequenced as 87-base-pair reads on the Illumina HiSeq System. Regarding the original processing steps: A later analysis counted tens of millions of unique TCR beta chains across the 650 to 800 repertoires, and 10 million to 12 million of these chains were shared by at least two donors. Raw reads were error-corrected and collapsed into unique sequences with a nearest-neighbor algorithm that merged closely related sequences to remove PCR and sequencing errors. V, D and J gene segments were assigned by aligning CDR3 sequences to IMGT reference sequences. For a sequence to be retained, a match of at least six nucleotides was required to both a V gene segment and a J gene segment. Rearrangements were called productive when the CDR3 lacked stop codons and stayed in frame with V and J; all others were non-productive. Following IMGT convention, CDR3 was defined as the stretch from the second conserved V-encoded cysteine up to the conserved J-encoded phenylalanine. In an earlier analysis of approximately 590 of the donors, sequences lacking an unambiguous match to a single V gene segment were excluded. An earlier analysis of a few hundred of the donors called V segments functional above 56.7% productive rearrangements and segregating when the between-donor standard deviation exceeded 5%. A statistical classification framework was developed to diagnose cytomegalovirus status using the catalog of TCR beta chain sequences. A later analysis assigned V and J genes by comparing TCR nucleotide sequences with IMGT/GENE-DB human TR gene sequences. In a later analysis, CDR3 sequences and most-parsimonious VDJ recombination scenarios were assigned using the TCRdist pipeline. In a later analysis, every TCR beta chain was defined by the combination of its CDR3 amino acid sequence and its V-gene family, and reads without a unique V-gene family were dropped. A later analysis removed 592 highly shared, low-generation-probability nucleotide sequences to deal with suspected cross-contamination and a sequencing artifact. A later analysis calculated a clonal expansion index for each public chain from normalized within-repertoire ranks of inferred template counts. In a later analysis, generation probabilities were computed using a VDJ recombination model fitted to out-of-frame rearrangements, and the results were checked against IGoR. In a later analysis, TCR-TCR, TCR-HLA and TCR-CMV co-occurrence was scored with hypergeometric tests, and a repertoire-size bias correction was applied to TCR pairs. To estimate false discovery rates, a later analysis permuted the HLA or CMV assignments 20 times. In a later analysis, co-occurring TCRs were grouped using DBSCAN, with TCRdist sequence similarity added in when clustering inside HLA-allele-positive subsets. Repertoires with fewer than 30,000 or more than 120,000 public chains were left out of co-occurrence clustering, as were five repertoires with anomalous nucleotide sharing. Imported from immuneACCESS, the table was reduced by TCRdb to in-frame sequences with V and J called. These copies leave out some clones; in studies compared against another copy, an unresolved V gene accounts for under half, and the cause of the remainder is not known. The V and J calls and clone size are taken from that table; D and trimming were inferred from the DNA. The sample includes 100,000 or so clones, with over 80% observed a single time. Clones ranked in the top ten supply 5% to 6.5% of the sample.

In total, approximately 690 healthy bone marrow donors made up the cohort. At the time of sampling, all cohort members were nominally healthy, though unrecorded immune exposures were likely present. The donor tested CMV seronegative, placing the donor among the roughly 400 seronegative members of the cohort. Each donor provided a peripheral blood sample, and peripheral blood mononuclear cells were used for TCR beta sequencing. The Qiagen DNeasy Blood Extraction Kit was used to extract genomic DNA from the blood cell samples. This clonotype was sampled from a man aged 18 to 29 in good health and CMV-seronegative. The V gene is TRBV6-5 and the J gene is TRBJ1-2, with 9 middle bases fitting TRBD1. Sequencing was performed on PBMCs. The CDR3 in this case is CASSYSTGGDYGYTF. The DNA reads as follows: TGTGCCAGCAGTTACTCGACAGGGGGAGACTATGGCTACACCTTC.